This is a list of T cell receptor beta chains from one sample in a study of T-cell memory formation after mild COVID-19. One entry per CDR3 protein, called by TCRdb with MiXCR from the 5' RACE reads. Seen here are fewer than 250,000 distinct CDR3 sequences, 27% observed once, and the top ten hold over 9.5%. The sequenced sample was PBMCs or a T cell subset sorted from them (not recorded which). These receptors originate from an adult woman who had mild COVID-19 (a few samples of this study predate the infection). Cell type and time point are not known. Each CDR3 is given with its conserved first and last residue. The D gene is left open where the match is weak. Only some rows state a clone size, as once, few, many or a class for expanded clones.

d_gene: -; v_gene: TRBV5-1; abundance: few; j_gene: TRBJ2-5; CDR3aa: CASSLVADQETQYF; CDR3nt: TGCGCCAGCAGCTTGGTGGCAGATCAAGAGACCCAGTACTTC
d_gene: -; v_gene: TRBV14; abundance: -; j_gene: TRBJ1-2; CDR3aa: CASSQFRTDYGYTF; CDR3nt: TGTGCCAGCAGCCAATTTCGGACAGACTATGGCTACACCTTC
d_gene: -; v_gene: TRBV9; abundance: few; j_gene: TRBJ2-5; CDR3aa: CASSVERRGETQYF; CDR3nt: TGTGCCAGCAGCGTAGAAAGGAGGGGAGAGACCCAGTACTTC
d_gene: TRBD2; v_gene: TRBV18; abundance: -; j_gene: TRBJ2-7; CDR3aa: CASSPPKNGGAEQYF; CDR3nt: TGTGCCAGCTCACCCCCTAAAAACGGGGGGGCTGAGCAGTACTTC
d_gene: -; v_gene: TRBV6-2/TRBV6-3; abundance: -; j_gene: TRBJ2-6; CDR3aa: CASSRRGGSGANVLTF; CDR3nt: TGTGCCAGCAGTCGACGAGGGGGCTCTGGGGCCAACGTCCTGACTTTC
d_gene: TRBD1; v_gene: TRBV12-3/TRBV12-4; abundance: few; j_gene: TRBJ2-3; CDR3aa: CASSFTTGGTDTQYF; CDR3nt: TGTGCCAGCAGTTTTACGACAGGGGGCACAGATACGCAGTATTTT
d_gene: -; v_gene: TRBV7-9; abundance: -; j_gene: TRBJ2-1; CDR3aa: CASSFWEMTYNEQFF; CDR3nt: TGTGCCAGCAGCTTTTGGGAGATGACCTACAATGAGCAGTTCTTC
d_gene: -; v_gene: TRBV30; abundance: -; j_gene: TRBJ2-3; CDR3aa: CAWSVLAVDTQYF; CDR3nt: TGTGCCTGGAGTGTACTAGCTGTAGATACGCAGTATTTT
d_gene: -; v_gene: TRBV12-3/TRBV12-4; abundance: few; j_gene: TRBJ2-5; CDR3aa: CASSTRRETQYF; CDR3nt: TGTGCCAGCAGCACCCGGCGGGAGACCCAGTACTTC
d_gene: -; v_gene: TRBV15; abundance: -; j_gene: TRBJ1-5; CDR3aa: CATSRDRNQPQHF; CDR3nt: TGTGCCACCAGCAGAGATAGAAATCAGCCCCAGCATTTT
d_gene: -; v_gene: TRBV5-1; abundance: -; j_gene: TRBJ1-4; CDR3aa: CASSLGGTMAEKLFF; CDR3nt: TGCGCCAGCAGCTTGGGGGGGACTATGGCAGAAAAACTGTTTTTT
d_gene: -; v_gene: TRBV5-4; abundance: -; j_gene: TRBJ1-3; CDR3aa: CASSQTAGNTIYF; CDR3nt: TGTGCCAGCAGCCAGACCGCTGGAAACACCATATATTTT
d_gene: -; v_gene: TRBV10-3; abundance: few; j_gene: TRBJ1-2; CDR3aa: CAISPGRGRVYGYTF; CDR3nt: TGTGCCATATCCCCAGGTCGGGGGCGGGTATATGGCTACACCTTC
d_gene: -; v_gene: TRBV20-1; abundance: -; j_gene: TRBJ2-2; CDR3aa: CSARKATNTGELFF; CDR3nt: TGCAGTGCTAGGAAGGCTACGAACACCGGGGAGCTGTTTTTT
d_gene: TRBD2; v_gene: TRBV9; abundance: few; j_gene: TRBJ2-1; CDR3aa: CASSVASSGGPDNEQFF; CDR3nt: TGTGCCAGCAGCGTAGCGTCTAGCGGGGGGCCCGACAATGAGCAGTTCTTC
d_gene: -; v_gene: TRBV6-5; abundance: -; j_gene: TRBJ2-1; CDR3aa: CASSYSGRPYNEQFF; CDR3nt: TGTGCCAGCAGTTACTCGGGGAGGCCCTACAATGAGCAGTTCTTC
d_gene: TRBD1; v_gene: TRBV7-3; abundance: -; j_gene: TRBJ2-1; CDR3aa: CASSPQGDTEQFF; CDR3nt: TGTGCCAGCAGCCCTCAGGGGGATACTGAGCAGTTCTTC
d_gene: -; v_gene: TRBV19; abundance: -; j_gene: TRBJ1-1; CDR3aa: CASSRVGWGGEAFF; CDR3nt: TGTGCCAGTAGCCGGGTCGGTTGGGGAGGTGAAGCTTTCTTT
d_gene: -; v_gene: TRBV6-6; abundance: -; j_gene: TRBJ2-7; CDR3aa: CASSYSPRIDSYEQYF; CDR3nt: TGTGCCAGCAGTTACTCACCCCGGATCGACTCCTACGAGCAGTACTTC
d_gene: -; v_gene: TRBV19; abundance: -; j_gene: TRBJ2-7; CDR3aa: CASRSLDRYHEQYF; CDR3nt: TGTGCCAGTAGATCCCTGGACAGATACCACGAGCAGTACTTC
d_gene: TRBD1; v_gene: TRBV27; abundance: -; j_gene: TRBJ2-2; CDR3aa: CASSLGTGPGELFF; CDR3nt: TGTGCCAGCAGTTTAGGGACAGGGCCCGGGGAGCTGTTTTTT
d_gene: -; v_gene: TRBV10-3; abundance: few; j_gene: TRBJ2-5; CDR3aa: CAISEVRQETQYF; CDR3nt: TGTGCCATCAGTGAGGTCCGCCAAGAGACCCAGTACTTC
d_gene: TRBD2; v_gene: TRBV7-9; abundance: -; j_gene: TRBJ2-7; CDR3aa: CASSTSGRGSEQYF; CDR3nt: TGTGCCAGCAGCACTAGCGGGAGAGGAAGCGAGCAGTACTTC
d_gene: -; v_gene: TRBV6-5; abundance: -; j_gene: TRBJ2-7; CDR3aa: CASSYTGVSYEQYF; CDR3nt: TGTGCCAGCAGTTACACGGGCGTATCCTACGAGCAGTACTTC
d_gene: -; v_gene: TRBV6-1; abundance: -; j_gene: TRBJ2-1; CDR3aa: CASGGEQFF; CDR3nt: TGTGCCAGCGGGGGGGAGCAGTTCTTC
d_gene: -; v_gene: TRBV29-1; abundance: few; j_gene: TRBJ2-1; CDR3aa: CSVVRVVFNEQFF; CDR3nt: TGCAGCGTGGTCAGGGTCGTTTTCAATGAGCAGTTCTTC
d_gene: TRBD1; v_gene: TRBV6-5; abundance: -; j_gene: TRBJ1-1; CDR3aa: CASSGQGASTEAFF; CDR3nt: TGTGCCAGTAGTGGGCAGGGGGCGAGCACTGAAGCTTTCTTT
d_gene: TRBD2; v_gene: TRBV5-1; abundance: -; j_gene: TRBJ2-1; CDR3aa: CASSLSSGAAYNEQFF; CDR3nt: TGCGCCAGCAGCTTGTCTAGCGGGGCAGCCTACAATGAGCAGTTCTTC
d_gene: TRBD2; v_gene: TRBV5-1; abundance: -; j_gene: TRBJ2-1; CDR3aa: CASGTAGVSYNEQFF; CDR3nt: TGCGCCAGCGGTACGGCGGGGGTCAGCTACAATGAGCAGTTCTTC
d_gene: -; v_gene: TRBV4-3; abundance: -; j_gene: TRBJ1-2; CDR3aa: CASSQGVRDGYTF; CDR3nt: TGCGCCAGCAGCCAAGGGGTCAGAGATGGCTACACCTTC
d_gene: TRBD1; v_gene: TRBV12-3/TRBV12-4; abundance: few; j_gene: TRBJ2-4; CDR3aa: CASSNRGMRNIQYF; CDR3nt: TGTGCCAGCAGTAACAGGGGGATGAGAAACATTCAGTACTTC